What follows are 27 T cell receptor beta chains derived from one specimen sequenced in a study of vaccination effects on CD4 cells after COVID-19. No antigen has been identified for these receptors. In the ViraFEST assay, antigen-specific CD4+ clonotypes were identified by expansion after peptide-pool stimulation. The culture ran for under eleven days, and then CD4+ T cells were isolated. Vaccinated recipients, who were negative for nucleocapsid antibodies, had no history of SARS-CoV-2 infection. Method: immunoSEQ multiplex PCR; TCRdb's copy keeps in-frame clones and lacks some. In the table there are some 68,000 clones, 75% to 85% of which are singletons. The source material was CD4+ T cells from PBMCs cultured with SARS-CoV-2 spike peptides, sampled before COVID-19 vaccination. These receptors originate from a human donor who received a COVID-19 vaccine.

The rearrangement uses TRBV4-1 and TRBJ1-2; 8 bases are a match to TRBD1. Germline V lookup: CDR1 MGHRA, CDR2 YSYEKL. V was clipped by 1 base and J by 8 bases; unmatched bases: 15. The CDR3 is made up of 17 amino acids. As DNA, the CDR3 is TGCGCCAGCAGCCAAGGATTTGTGGGGCAGGGGGCACAGGGCTACACCTTC. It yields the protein CASSQGFVGQGAQGYTF.

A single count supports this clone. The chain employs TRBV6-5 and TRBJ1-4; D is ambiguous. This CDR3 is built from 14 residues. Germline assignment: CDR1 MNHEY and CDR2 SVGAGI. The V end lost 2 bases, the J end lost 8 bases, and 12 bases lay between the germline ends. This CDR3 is CASSYSRPGEKLFF. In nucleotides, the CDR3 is TGTGCCAGCAGTTACAGCAGGCCCGGGGAAAAACTGTTTTTT.

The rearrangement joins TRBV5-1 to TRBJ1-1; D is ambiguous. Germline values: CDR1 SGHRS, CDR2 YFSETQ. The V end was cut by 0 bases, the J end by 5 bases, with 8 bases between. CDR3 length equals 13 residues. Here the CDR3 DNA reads TGCGCCAGCAGCTTGGCGGAGGGTACTGAAGCTTTCTTT. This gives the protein CASSLAEGTEAFF.

Here the CDR3 DNA reads TGTGCCAGCAGCCCCCGATCTTTGCAGGCAACTAATGAAAAACTGTTTTTT. This codes for CASSPRSLQATNEKLFF. This sequence joins TRBV7-2 and TRBJ1-4; D gene unclear. V lost 5 bases, J lost 0 bases, and 16 bases lay in between. This CDR3 is built from 17 residues. Per the germline V gene, CDR1 is SGHTA and CDR2 is FQGNSA. The full variable domain, completed using reference TRBV7-2 and TRBJ1-4, is GAGVSQSPSNKVTEKGKDVELRCDPISGHTALYWYRQSLGQGLEFLIYFQGNSAPDKSGLPSDRFSAERTGGSVSTLTIQRTQQEDSAVYLCASSPRSLQATNEKLFFGSGTQLSVL.

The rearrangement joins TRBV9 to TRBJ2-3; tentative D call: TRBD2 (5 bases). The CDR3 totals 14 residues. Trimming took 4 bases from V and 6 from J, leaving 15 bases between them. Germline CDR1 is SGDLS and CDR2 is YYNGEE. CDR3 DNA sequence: TGTGCCAGCAGCAACCGGGAACCTGAGGATACGCAGTATTTT. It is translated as CASSNREPEDTQYF. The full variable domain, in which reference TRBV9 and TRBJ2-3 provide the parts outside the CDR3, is DSGVTQTPKHLITATGQRVTLRCSPRSGDLSVYWYQQSLDQGLQFLIQYYNGEERAKGNILERFSAQQFPDLHSELNLSSLELGDSALYFCASSNREPEDTQYFGPGTRLTVL.

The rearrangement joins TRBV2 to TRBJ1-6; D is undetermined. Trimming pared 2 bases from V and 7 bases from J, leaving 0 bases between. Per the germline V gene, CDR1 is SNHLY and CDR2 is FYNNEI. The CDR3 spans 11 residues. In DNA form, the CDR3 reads TGTGCCAGCAGTGAAAATTCACCCCTCCACTTT. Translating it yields CASSENSPLHF.

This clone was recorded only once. The DNA of the CDR3 is TGCGCCAGCGGAAGGGGACAGGGGAACACTGAAGCTTTCTTT. As protein: CASGRGQGNTEAFF. This chain joins TRBV5-1 and TRBJ1-1, with 9 nucleotides matching TRBD1. Germline CDR1 SGHRS, CDR2 YFSETQ. This CDR3 spans 14 amino acids. Trimming cost V 7 bases and J 1 base; bases outside gene matches: 5.

DNA for the CDR3: TGTGCCAGCAGTATGGGGCAGAATCAAGAGACCCAGTACTTC. Protein product: CASSMGQNQETQYF. The chain uses TRBV2 and TRBJ2-5, with a weak D call TRBD1 (5 bases). CDR3 length equals 14 residues. V was pared by 5 bases and J by 2 bases, with 12 bases between. Germline CDR1 and CDR2: SNHLY and FYNNEI. Full variable domain (missing parts from reference TRBV2 and TRBJ2-5): EPEVTQTPSHQVTQMGQEVILRCVPISNHLYFYWYRQILGQKVEFLVSFYNNEISEKSEIFDDQFSVERPDGSNFTLKIRSTKLEDSAMYFCASSMGQNQETQYFGPGTRLLVL.

CDR3 sequence: CASTIRQGWETQYF. The CDR3, as DNA: TGTGCCAGCACAATTAGACAGGGATGGGAGACCCAGTACTTC. V and J are TRBV28 and TRBJ2-5; TRBD1 agrees at 7 bases. The CDR3 sequence is 14 residues long. CDR1 is MDHEN and CDR2 is SYDVKM in the germline V gene. V was clipped by 7 bases and J by 5 bases; unmatched bases: 10.

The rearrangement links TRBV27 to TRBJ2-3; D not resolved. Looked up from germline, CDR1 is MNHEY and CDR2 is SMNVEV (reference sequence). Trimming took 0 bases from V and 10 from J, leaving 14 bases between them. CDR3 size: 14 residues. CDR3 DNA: TGTGCCAGCAGTTTATCCGCCCCCCGATCCGCGCAGTATTTT. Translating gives CASSLSAPRSAQYF.

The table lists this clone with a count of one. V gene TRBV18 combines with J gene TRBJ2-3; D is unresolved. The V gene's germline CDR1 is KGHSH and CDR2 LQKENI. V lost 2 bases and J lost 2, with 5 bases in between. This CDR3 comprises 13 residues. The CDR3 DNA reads TGTGCCAGCTCACCAGGGGTCACAGATACGCAGTATTTT. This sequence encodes CASSPGVTDTQYF.

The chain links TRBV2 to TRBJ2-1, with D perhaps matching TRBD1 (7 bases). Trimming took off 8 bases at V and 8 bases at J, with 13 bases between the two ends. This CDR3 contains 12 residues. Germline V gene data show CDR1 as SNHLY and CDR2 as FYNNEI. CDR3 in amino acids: CASATGEDEQFF. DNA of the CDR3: TGTGCCAGCGCAACAGGGGAGGATGAGCAGTTCTTC. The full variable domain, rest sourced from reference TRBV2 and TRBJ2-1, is EPEVTQTPSHQVTQMGQEVILRCVPISNHLYFYWYRQILGQKVEFLVSFYNNEISEKSEIFDDQFSVERPDGSNFTLKIRSTKLEDSAMYFCASATGEDEQFFGPGTRLTVL.

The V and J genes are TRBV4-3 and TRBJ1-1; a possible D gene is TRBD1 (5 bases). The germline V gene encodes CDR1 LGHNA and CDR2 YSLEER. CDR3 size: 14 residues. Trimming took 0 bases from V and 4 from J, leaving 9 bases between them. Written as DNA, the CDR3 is TGCGCCAGCAGCCAAGAAGCGGGGGGCACTGAAGCTTTCTTT. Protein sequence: CASSQEAGGTEAFF.

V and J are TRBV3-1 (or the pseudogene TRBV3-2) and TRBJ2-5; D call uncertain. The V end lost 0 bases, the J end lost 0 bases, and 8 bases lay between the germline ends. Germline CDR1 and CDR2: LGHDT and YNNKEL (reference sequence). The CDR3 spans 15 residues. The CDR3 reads CASSQDPFYQETQYF. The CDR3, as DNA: TGTGCCAGCAGCCAAGATCCGTTCTACCAAGAGACCCAGTACTTC.

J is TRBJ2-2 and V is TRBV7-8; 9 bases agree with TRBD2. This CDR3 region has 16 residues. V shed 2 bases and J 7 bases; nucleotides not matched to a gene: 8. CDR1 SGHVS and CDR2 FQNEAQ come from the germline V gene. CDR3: CASSLKAGGPGGELFF. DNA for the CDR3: TGTGCCAGCAGCTTAAAGGCGGGGGGGCCGGGCGGGGAGCTGTTTTTT.

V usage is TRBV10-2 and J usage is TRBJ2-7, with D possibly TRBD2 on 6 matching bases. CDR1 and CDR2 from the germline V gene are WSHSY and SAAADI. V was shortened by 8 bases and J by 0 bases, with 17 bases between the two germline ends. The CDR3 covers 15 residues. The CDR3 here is CASSSSGGGSYEQYV. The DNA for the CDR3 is TGCGCCAGCTCCTCCTCCGGGGGAGGCTCCTACGAGCAGTACGTC.

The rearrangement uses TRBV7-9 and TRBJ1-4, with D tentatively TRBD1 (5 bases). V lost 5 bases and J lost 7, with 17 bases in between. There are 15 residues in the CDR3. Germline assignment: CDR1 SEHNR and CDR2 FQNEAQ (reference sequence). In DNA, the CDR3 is TGTGCCAGCAGCCCGAGGGCTGGGACGGCTGAAAAACTGTTTTTT. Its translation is CASSPRAGTAEKLFF.

The CDR3 DNA sequence: TGTGCCAGCAGTTTTGGGGGCGCCTACAATGAGCAGTTCTTC. Translation: CASSFGGAYNEQFF. The V and J genes are TRBV28 and TRBJ2-1; possibly TRBD1 for D (6 bases). Trimming stripped 3 bases from V and 2 bases from J, with 8 bases between. From germline, CDR1 is MDHEN and CDR2 SYDVKM. The length of the CDR3 is 14 residues.

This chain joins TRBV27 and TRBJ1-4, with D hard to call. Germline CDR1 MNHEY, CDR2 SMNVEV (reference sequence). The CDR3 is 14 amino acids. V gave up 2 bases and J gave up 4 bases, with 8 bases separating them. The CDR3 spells CASSLVGNNEKLFF. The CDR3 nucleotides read TGTGCCAGCAGTTTAGTGGGGAATAATGAAAAACTGTTTTTT.

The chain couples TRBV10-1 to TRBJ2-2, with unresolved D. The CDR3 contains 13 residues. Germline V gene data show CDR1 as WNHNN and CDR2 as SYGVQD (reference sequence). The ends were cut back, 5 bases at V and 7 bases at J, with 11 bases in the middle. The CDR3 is CASSLTLGGELFF. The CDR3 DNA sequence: TGCGCCAGCAGTCTTACCTTGGGCGGGGAGCTGTTTTTT.

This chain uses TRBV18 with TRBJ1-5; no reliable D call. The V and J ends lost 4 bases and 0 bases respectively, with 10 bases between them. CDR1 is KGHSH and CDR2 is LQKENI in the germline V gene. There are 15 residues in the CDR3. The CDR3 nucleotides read TGTGCCAGCTCACTGAGGACGGATAGCAATCAGCCCCAGCATTTT. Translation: CASSLRTDSNQPQHF.

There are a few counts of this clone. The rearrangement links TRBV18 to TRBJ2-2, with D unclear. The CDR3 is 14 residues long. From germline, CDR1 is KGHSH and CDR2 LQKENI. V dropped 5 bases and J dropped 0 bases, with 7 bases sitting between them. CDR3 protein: CASSATSNTGELFF. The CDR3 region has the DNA TGTGCCAGCTCAGCTACGTCGAACACCGGGGAGCTGTTTTTT. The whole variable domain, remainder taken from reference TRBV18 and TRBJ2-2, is NAGVMQNPRHLVRRRGQEARLRCSPMKGHSHVYWYRQLPEEGLKFMVYLQKENIIDESGMPKERFSAEFPKEGPSILRIQQVVRGDSAAYFCASSATSNTGELFFGEGSRLTVL.

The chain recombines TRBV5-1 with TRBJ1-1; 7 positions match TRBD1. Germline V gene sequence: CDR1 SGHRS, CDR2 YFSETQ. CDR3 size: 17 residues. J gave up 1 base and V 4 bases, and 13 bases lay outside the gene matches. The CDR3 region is CASSAGAPGQKNTEAFF. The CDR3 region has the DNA TGCGCCAGCAGCGCGGGCGCGCCGGGACAGAAGAACACTGAAGCTTTCTTT.

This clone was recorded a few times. The CDR3: CASSPDGNYGYTF. The CDR3, as DNA: TGTGCCAGTAGTCCGGACGGAAACTATGGCTACACCTTC. The rearrangement links TRBV19 to TRBJ1-2; unclear D gene. The V gene's germline CDR1 is LNHDA and CDR2 SQIVND (reference sequence). The CDR3 is 13 amino acids. Trimming took 5 bases from V and 2 from J, leaving 9 bases between them.

The CDR3 coding sequence is TGCGCCAGCGGGCGGGACACCAACACTGAAGCTTTCTTT. It yields the protein CASGRDTNTEAFF. The V and J genes are TRBV5-1 and TRBJ1-1, with D possibly being TRBD1 (6 bases). The CDR3 spans 13 residues. The germline gives CDR1 SGHRS, CDR2 YFSETQ. V lost 7 bases, J lost 2 bases, and 12 bases lay in between.

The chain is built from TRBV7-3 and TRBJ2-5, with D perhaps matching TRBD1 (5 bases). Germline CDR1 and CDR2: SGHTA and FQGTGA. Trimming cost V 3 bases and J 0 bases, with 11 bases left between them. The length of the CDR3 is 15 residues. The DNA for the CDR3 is TGTGCCAGCAGCTTGGGTGACAGAGACCAAGAGACCCAGTACTTC. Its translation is CASSLGDRDQETQYF.

The CDR3 bases are TGCGCCAGCAGTTCGGACAGCCACAGACAGACCCAGTACTTC. As protein: CASSSDSHRQTQYF. J is TRBJ2-5 and V is TRBV5-1; weak D call: TRBD1 (6 bases). V was shortened by 5 bases and J by 6 bases, with 17 bases between the two germline ends. Germline V lookup: CDR1 SGHRS, CDR2 YFSETQ. The CDR3 has 14 amino acids.